This T cell receptor (beta chain) appears in the sequencing data of a study of blood T cell repertoires in COVID-19. Study in general: Sources were T cells, B-cell-depleted T cells, or PBMCs; the material itself was cDNA or gDNA.

The CDR3 length is 16 residues. Deletions cut 6 bases from V and 0 bases from J, with 17 bases between. The germline V gene encodes CDR1 SNHLY and CDR2 FYNNEI. Per the authors' pipeline: Nucleated cell counts were estimated from reference gene primer amplification. The repertoire was sequenced with immunoSEQ multiplex PCR; TCRdb's copy has only in-frame clones and lacks some. V, J and clone size reflect that table, while D and trimming were determined from the DNA. Of 65,000 to 100,000 clones listed, roughly 88% are singletons. Sequenced: peripheral blood. The chain is built from TRBV2 and TRBJ1-2; a weak D match, TRBD1 (6 bases). The source is an elderly woman with acute or convalescent COVID-19. This CDR3 is CASRAVWTDTNYGYTF. The DNA for the CDR3 is TGTGCCAGCAGGGCCGTCTGGACAGATACTAACTATGGCTACACCTTC.